These T cell receptor beta chains were read from a single sample in a study of quantifying T cell responses using KT2 cells. TCRdb itself ran the UMI-ligation and nested PCR reads through MiXCR, one entry per CDR3 protein. The table has 40,000 to 50,000 distinct CDR3 sequences, 15% to 20% seen once. The source material was PBMCs spiked with cells of the T cell clone KT2. Source of these receptors: a human donor. Each CDR3 is given with its conserved first and last residue. D genes are given only for firm matches. Some rows mark clone size as missing; the rest say once, few, many or name a class of expanded clone.

TRBD1 | TRBJ2-2 | TRBV7-9 | few | TGTGCCAGCAGTTTTGACAGGGGTTATACCGGGGAGCTGTTTTTT | CASSFDRGYTGELFF
TRBD2 | TRBJ2-4 | TRBV4-3 | few | TGCGCCAGCAGCCAAGATACGGGAGGGCCACCCGTAGCCAAAAACATTCAGTACTTC | CASSQDTGGPPVAKNIQYF
TRBD2 | TRBJ2-3 | TRBV20-1 | - | TGCAGTGCTAGAGATCGGCGGGAGGGCCCGCGGCTGACAGATACGCAGTATTTT | CSARDRREGPRLTDTQYF
- | TRBJ1-1 | TRBV3-1 | many | TGTGCCAGCAGCCAAGAGCAGGGAGGGCAAAGCAGCACTGAAGCTTTCTTT | CASSQEQGGQSSTEAFF
- | TRBJ2-3 | TRBV18 | few | TGTGCCAGCTCACCTCAAGGTCCTAGCGGCACAGATACGCAGTATTTT | CASSPQGPSGTDTQYF
- | TRBJ1-1 | TRBV2 | few | TGTGCCAGCAGTGAAGAGGGGAACACTGAAGCTTTCTTT | CASSEEGNTEAFF
- | TRBJ2-3 | TRBV20-1 | few | TGCAGTGCTAGACCGGGAGTAGCGGGCACAGATACGCAGTATTTT | CSARPGVAGTDTQYF
- | TRBJ2-3 | TRBV7-9 | - | TGTGCCAGCAGCTTACGTCGTACAGGGACAGATACGCAGTATTTT | CASSLRRTGTDTQYF
TRBD2 | TRBJ2-1 | TRBV3-1 | many | TGTGCCAGCAGCCCCCGGGAGGACAATGAGCAGTTCTTC | CASSPREDNEQFF
TRBD2 | TRBJ2-7 | TRBV5-1 | many | TGCGCCAGCAGCTTGAACCTGGGGACTAGCAAATACGAGCAGTACTTC | CASSLNLGTSKYEQYF
TRBD2 | TRBJ2-5 | TRBV11-2 | - | TGTGCCAGCAGCTCCCCCAGCGGGGGTCCTCGGGAGACCCAGTACTTC | CASSSPSGGPRETQYF
TRBD1 | TRBJ2-7 | TRBV20-1 | - | TGCAGTGCTAACGAATACAGGACAGGGGCTCGGGAGCAGTACTTC | CSANEYRTGAREQYF
- | TRBJ2-7 | TRBV2 | few | TGTGCCAGCAGTGAAGCCCTAACAGCCTTGTACGAGCAGTACTTC | CASSEALTALYEQYF
- | TRBJ2-3 | TRBV25-1 | many | TGTGCCAGCAGTGACACCACAGATACGCAGTATTTT | CASSDTTDTQYF
TRBD1 | TRBJ1-1 | TRBV12-3/TRBV12-4 | few | TGTGCCAGCAGTTTGAACAGGGGTTCCACTGAAGCTTTCTTT | CASSLNRGSTEAFF
- | TRBJ2-5 | TRBV4-1 | few | TGCGCCAGCAGCCACCGGACAAGCCAAGAGACCCAGTACTTC | CASSHRTSQETQYF
TRBD2 | TRBJ2-1 | TRBV11-3 | many | TGTGCCAGCAGCTTAGGGACTAGCGGGAGGTACAATGAGCAGTTCTTC | CASSLGTSGRYNEQFF
TRBD1 | TRBJ2-7 | TRBV6-5 | - | TGTGCCAGCAGTTACGACAGGGACTCCTACGAGCAGTACTTC | CASSYDRDSYEQYF
TRBD2 | TRBJ2-7 | TRBV4-2 | - | TGTGCCAGCAGCCGCCAGACTGATGGCGGGAGGGCCTCCTACGAGCAGTACTTC | CASSRQTDGGRASYEQYF
- | TRBJ2-6 | TRBV27 | few | TGTGCCAGCAGCTATACAGCCTCTGGGGCCAACGTCCTGACTTTC | CASSYTASGANVLTF
- | TRBJ1-4 | TRBV12-3/TRBV12-4 | many | TGTGCCAGCAGTTTCGGGGGATTGGAAACTAATGAAAAACTGTTTTTT | CASSFGGLETNEKLFF
TRBD1 | TRBJ1-1 | TRBV18 | - | TGTGCCAGCTCACCATTGAGGCCAGGGGGTAACACTGAAGCTTTCTTT | CASSPLRPGGNTEAFF
- | TRBJ1-2 | TRBV7-2 | few | TGTGCCAGCAGCTTAGCGCAGGGAACCTATGGCTACACCTTC | CASSLAQGTYGYTF
TRBD2 | TRBJ2-3 | TRBV15 | few | TGTGCCACCAGCAGAGATCGGGGGGGCACAGATACGCAGTATTTT | CATSRDRGGTDTQYF
TRBD2 | TRBJ2-1 | TRBV6-2/TRBV6-3 | many | TGTGCCAGCAGTCAAAGGGGAGGGCGAATGGCTGGGAGCTCCTACAATGAGCAGTTCTTC | CASSQRGGRMAGSSYNEQFF
- | TRBJ2-2 | TRBV3-1 | - | TGTGCCAGCAGCCAAGTTTACGGGGGCCGTAACACCGGGGAGCTGTTTTTT | CASSQVYGGRNTGELFF
- | TRBJ2-1 | TRBV5-6 | - | TGTGCCAGCAGCTCGGAGATGGATGAGCAGTTCTTC | CASSSEMDEQFF
TRBD2 | TRBJ2-1 | TRBV7-2 | - | TGTGCCAGCAGCTTAGGAGCGGGGGGGCACGGTGAGCAGTTCTTC | CASSLGAGGHGEQFF
- | TRBJ2-2 | TRBV12-3/TRBV12-4 | - | TGTGCCAGCAGTTTAGAGGCTCGGGAGCTGTTTTTT | CASSLEARELFF
TRBD2 | TRBJ2-3 | TRBV10-2 | few | TGCGCCAGCAGTGAGTCCTGGACTAGCGGGGATACGCAGTATTTT | CASSESWTSGDTQYF
- | TRBJ2-2 | TRBV10-2 | - | TGCGCCAGCAGGGACGGATACACCGGGGAGCTGTTTTTT | CASRDGYTGELFF
- | TRBJ2-7 | TRBV10-2 | many | TGCGCCAGCAGCTCAGGGAAGTCCTTCACCTACGAGCAGTACTTC | CASSSGKSFTYEQYF
- | TRBJ2-1 | TRBV11-1 | many | TGTGCCAGCAGCTTACAGTCTGGGTCCTACAATGAGCAGTTCTTC | CASSLQSGSYNEQFF
TRBD2 | TRBJ2-3 | TRBV2 | few | TGTGCCAGCAGCCCCGGGACTAGCGGTACAGATACGCAGTATTTT | CASSPGTSGTDTQYF
TRBD2 | TRBJ2-7 | TRBV6-2/TRBV6-3 | - | TGTGCCAGCAGCTATTCACTAGCGGGCGGAGCCTACGAGCAGTACTTC | CASSYSLAGGAYEQYF
- | TRBJ1-1 | TRBV6-2/TRBV6-3 | many | TGTGCCAGCAGTTTCATGGGGAACACTGAAGCTTTCTTT | CASSFMGNTEAFF
- | TRBJ1-2 | TRBV28 | few | TGTGCCAGCAGTTTTTCTGGGGCCTCCTATGGCTACACCTTC | CASSFSGASYGYTF
- | TRBJ2-7 | TRBV20-1 | - | TGCAGTGCTAGGGAAACGGCGGGGCCCTCCTACGAGCAGTACTTC | CSARETAGPSYEQYF
- | TRBJ2-5 | TRBV6-5 | few | TGTGCCAGCAGTTACCCAGGGGTAGAGACCCAGTACTTC | CASSYPGVETQYF
TRBD1 | TRBJ2-6 | TRBV5-1 | - | TGCGCCAGCGGAGAACAGGGGAACTCTGGGGCCAACGTCCTGACTTTC | CASGEQGNSGANVLTF
- | TRBJ2-2 | TRBV5-4 | - | TGTGCCAGCAGCCCCCCGGGGTCGGGGGAGCTGTTTTTT | CASSPPGSGELFF
TRBD2 | TRBJ2-1 | TRBV2 | - | TGTGCCAGCACGGGGGGCTCCTACAATGAGCAGTTCTTC | CASTGGSYNEQFF
- | TRBJ2-3 | TRBV10-3 | - | TGTGCCACGGCGTGGGGAGATACGCAGTATTTT | CATAWGDTQYF